This paragraph covers one T cell receptor (beta chain) sequence. Its antigen specificity is not known. No per-base quality is available; no much larger clone lies one base away. The identical CDR3 is also encoded by other nucleotide sequences in the sample. Clipping removes 6 bases from V and 4 bases from J, with 4 as the unmatched junction base count. The CDR3 spans 13 residues, from the cysteine through the phenylalanine. Only CDR3 DNA remains: 39 bases, in frame from the first base. According to the germline V gene, CDR1 reads MDHEN and CDR2 reads SYDVKM. Donors were healthy HIV-negative adults with no recently reported acute infections or vaccinations. Every donor was a Caucasian adult living in Nashville, Tennessee, USA. Magnetic negative selection was used to enrich CD4+ T cells, after which naive cells were positively selected on CD45RA and the negative fraction became the memory subset. Blood was collected by leukapheresis, and PBMCs were isolated by Ficoll-Histopaque density gradient centrifugation and then cryopreserved in liquid nitrogen vapor phase. Purity and quantity of every magnetically sorted T cell population were checked by analytical flow cytometry. Genomic DNA was isolated from each sorted fraction and quantified by UV absorbance on a Nanodrop 2000c.

This sample is drawn from a study of shared clonotypes between healthy human individuals (dated by TCRdb to 2020 to 2021). Some background on the complete study: A couple of women and a few men aged 18 to 49 years were included in the cohort. To increase sequencing depth and limit assay-specific biases, different laboratories used diverse techniques to prepare libraries and sequence TCR repertoires. The study deeply sequenced blood TCR repertoires of five healthy adults to estimate repertoire size and the extent of clonotype sharing between individuals. Leukapheresis yielded between about 0.9 and 8.9 billion PBMCs per donor. For each donor, CD4 naive and CD4 memory were each given three plates, CD8 naive was given two plates, and CD8 memory was given one plate. Overall study results and their limits: Sharing across several donors was observed for approximately 5% of naive CD4, less than 4% of naive CD8, 2% to 2.5% of memory CD4, and less than 0.45% of memory CD8 clonotypes. Sampling was limited to blood, and TCR repertoires in tissue likely differ from TCR repertoires in blood. Pairwise subsampling indicated that sequencing depth was expected to affect the degree of clonotype sharing among donors. Compared with non-shared clonotypes, the clonotypes found in all four sorted-subset donors had higher generation probabilities. Even with the large sequencing depth, rarefaction of the sorted-subset datasets indicated that sequencing was incomplete. Naive subsets generally had larger estimated clonotype richness than memory subsets did. The genetic and exposure-history diversity represented was limited by the small number of donors.

TCR CDR3 regions were amplified from genomic DNA by multiplex PCR using the deep immunoSEQ assay. Genomic DNA extracted from each cell subset was distributed evenly over all wells of several immunoSEQ 96-well plates, and each plate served as one replicate. For sorted subsets, roughly 200 ng of genomic DNA, equivalent to around 31,000 T cell genomes, went into each replicate PCR. Purified libraries were quantified with a Qubit 3.0 fluorometer, sized on a Bioanalyzer 2100, and re-quantified with the KAPA Library Quantification kit. Every immunoSEQ 96-well plate was sequenced on a dedicated single-read 150-cycle Illumina NextSeq 550 flow cell. The paper's processing steps were these. Because the immunoSEQ output held only junctional sequences and lacked quality scores, the filtering could not match the filtering applied to full-length reads. Sequences were annotated with PyIR, a Python wrapper for IgBLAST v1.9, and V/J genes and CDR3 were assigned using IMGT germline references. Reads with weak V/J assignments (E-value above 1e-6), missing CDR3, stop codons, out-of-frame junctions, or ambiguous translated residues were removed. A V3J clonotype was defined by an identical inferred V gene, J gene, and CDR3 amino acid sequence. The percentage overlap between two repertoires was calculated by dividing the number of shared unique clonotypes by the size of the smaller repertoire. RTK rarefaction, the Chao1 estimator, and Recon v2.1 estimates of unobserved clonotypes were used to assess repertoire richness. For all TCRbeta clonotypes obtained by the gDNA method from four donors, generation probabilities were computed with OLGA. Drawn from immuneACCESS, this table holds only the in-frame rearrangements with V and J called that TCRdb kept. Clones are partly lost; checked studies trace under half to an unresolved V gene and leave the rest unexplained. That table supplies the V and J calls and clone size; D and trimming were determined from the DNA. The sample has around 2.5 million clones on record, roughly 93% of them singletons. About 0.34% of the sample belongs to the ten largest clones.

The sequence joins TRBV28 to TRBJ1-2; 8 junctional bases match TRBD1. This clonotype was obtained from a man in his late teens or twenties in good health. Some clones in this sample may be carry-over from other donors' samples. Sequenced sample: naive CD4+ T cells from PBMCs. According to the study, the label for this sample's cell subset or site signals: CD45RA+ positively selected. The nucleotides read TGTGCCAGCAGCTCAGACAGGGGCTATGGCTACACCTTC. Its translation is CASSSDRGYGYTF.